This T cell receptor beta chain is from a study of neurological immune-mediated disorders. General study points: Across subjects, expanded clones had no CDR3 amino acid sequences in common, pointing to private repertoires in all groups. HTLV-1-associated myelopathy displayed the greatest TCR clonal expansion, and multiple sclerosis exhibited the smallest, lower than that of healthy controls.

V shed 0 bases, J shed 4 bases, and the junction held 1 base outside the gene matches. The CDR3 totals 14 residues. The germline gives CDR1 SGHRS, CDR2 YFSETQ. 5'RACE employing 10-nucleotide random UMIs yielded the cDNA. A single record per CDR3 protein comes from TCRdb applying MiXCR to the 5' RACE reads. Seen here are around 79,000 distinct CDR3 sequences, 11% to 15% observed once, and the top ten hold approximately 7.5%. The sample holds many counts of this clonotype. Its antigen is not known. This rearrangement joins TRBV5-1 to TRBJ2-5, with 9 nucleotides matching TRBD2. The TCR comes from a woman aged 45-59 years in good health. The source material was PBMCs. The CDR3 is CASSLVLAGETQYF. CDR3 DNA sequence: TGCGCCAGCAGCTTGGTACTAGCGGGAGAGACCCAGTACTTC. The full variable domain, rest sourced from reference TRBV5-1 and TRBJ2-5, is KAGVTQTPRYLIKTRGQQVTLSCSPISGHRSVSWYQQTPGQGLQFLFEYFSETQRNKGNFPGRFSGRQFSNSRSEMNVSTLELGDSALYLCASSLVLAGETQYFGPGTRLLVL.